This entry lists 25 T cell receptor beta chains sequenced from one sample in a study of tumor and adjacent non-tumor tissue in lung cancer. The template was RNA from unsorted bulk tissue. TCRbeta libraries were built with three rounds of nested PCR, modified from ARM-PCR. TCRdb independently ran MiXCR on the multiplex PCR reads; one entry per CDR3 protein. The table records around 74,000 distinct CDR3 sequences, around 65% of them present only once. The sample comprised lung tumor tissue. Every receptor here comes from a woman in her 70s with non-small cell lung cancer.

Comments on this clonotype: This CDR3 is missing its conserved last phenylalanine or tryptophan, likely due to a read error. In nucleotides, the CDR3 is TGTGCCAGCAGTGAGCTAGTGCCAGGATCCTACGAGCAGTACCTC. Its translation: CASSELVPGSYEQYL. The chain uses TRBV6-1 and TRBJ2-7, with D uncertain. CDR1 MNHNS and CDR2 SASEGT come from the germline V gene. V was pared by 3 bases and J by 1 base, with 13 bases between. The CDR3 runs to 15 residues.

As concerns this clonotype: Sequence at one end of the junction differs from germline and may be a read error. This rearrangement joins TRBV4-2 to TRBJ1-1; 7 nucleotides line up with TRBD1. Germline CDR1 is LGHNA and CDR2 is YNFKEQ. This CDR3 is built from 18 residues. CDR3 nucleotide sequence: TGTGCCAGCAGCCGTCTTTCGGTGGACAGGACTAAGAACACTGAAACTTTCTTT. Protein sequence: CASSRLSVDRTKNTETFF.

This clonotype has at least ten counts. The CDR3 DNA follows: TGTGCCAGAATAGCGGGGAGCTCCTACGAGCAGTACTTC. It yields the protein CARIAGSSYEQYF. This chain uses TRBV6-9 with TRBJ2-7; 8 bases are shared with TRBD2. This CDR3 spans 13 amino acids. The germline V gene encodes CDR1 MNHGY and CDR2 SVAAGI. After removal of 9 bases from V and 0 bases from J, the junction contained 4 bases not matched to a gene.

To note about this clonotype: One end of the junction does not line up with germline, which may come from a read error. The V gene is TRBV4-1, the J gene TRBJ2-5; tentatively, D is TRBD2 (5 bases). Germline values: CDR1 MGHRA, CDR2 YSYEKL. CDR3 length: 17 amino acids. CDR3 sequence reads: CTSSQDRPGHPGGTQYF. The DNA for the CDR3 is TGCACCAGCAGCCAAGACCGACCGGGCCACCCAGGAGGGACCCAGTACTTC.

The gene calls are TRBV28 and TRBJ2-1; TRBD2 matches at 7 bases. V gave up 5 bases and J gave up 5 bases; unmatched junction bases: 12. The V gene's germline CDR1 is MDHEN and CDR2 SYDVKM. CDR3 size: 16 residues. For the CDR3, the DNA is TGTGCCAGCAGTCCCCTGGGCGGGAGCTTTAACAATGAGCAGTTCTTC. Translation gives CASSPLGGSFNNEQFF.

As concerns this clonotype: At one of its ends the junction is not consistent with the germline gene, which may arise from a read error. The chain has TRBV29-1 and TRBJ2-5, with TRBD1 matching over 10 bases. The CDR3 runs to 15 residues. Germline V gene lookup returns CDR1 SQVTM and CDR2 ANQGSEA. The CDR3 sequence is CSTRGTGEYQETQYF. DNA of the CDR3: TGCAGCACTAGAGGGACAGGGGAGTACCAAGAGACCCAGTACTTT.

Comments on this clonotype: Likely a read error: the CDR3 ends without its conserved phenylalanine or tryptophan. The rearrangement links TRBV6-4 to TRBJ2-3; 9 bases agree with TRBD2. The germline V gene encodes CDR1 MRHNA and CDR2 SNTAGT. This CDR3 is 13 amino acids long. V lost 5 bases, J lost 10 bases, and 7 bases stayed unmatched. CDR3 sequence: CASSLSEREAQYL. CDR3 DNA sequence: TGTGCCAGCAGTCTTAGTGAGCGGGAGGCGCAGTATCTT.

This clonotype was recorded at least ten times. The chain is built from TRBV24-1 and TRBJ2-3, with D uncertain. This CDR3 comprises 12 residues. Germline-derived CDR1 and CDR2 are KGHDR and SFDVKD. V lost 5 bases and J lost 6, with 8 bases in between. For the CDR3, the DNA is TGTGCCACCAGTGGGTTGTCGGATACGCAGTATTTT. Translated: CATSGLSDTQYF.

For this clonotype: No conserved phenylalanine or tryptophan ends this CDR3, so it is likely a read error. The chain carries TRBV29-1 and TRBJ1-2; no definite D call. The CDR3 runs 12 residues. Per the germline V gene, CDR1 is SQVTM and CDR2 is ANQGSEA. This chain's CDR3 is CSVYSGRSGYTL. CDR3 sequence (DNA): TGCAGTGTTTACAGTGGGCGCTCTGGCTACACCCTC.

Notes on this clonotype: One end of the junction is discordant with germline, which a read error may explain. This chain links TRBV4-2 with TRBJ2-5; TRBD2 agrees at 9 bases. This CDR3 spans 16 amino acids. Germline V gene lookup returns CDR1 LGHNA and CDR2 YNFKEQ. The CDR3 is CASSQGAAGGQETQHF. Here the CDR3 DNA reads TGTGCCAGCAGCCAAGGGGCAGCGGGAGGCCAAGAGACCCAGCATTTC.

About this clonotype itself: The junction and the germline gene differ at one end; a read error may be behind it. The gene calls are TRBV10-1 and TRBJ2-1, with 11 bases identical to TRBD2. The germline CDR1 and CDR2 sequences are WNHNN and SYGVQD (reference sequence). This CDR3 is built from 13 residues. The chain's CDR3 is CVSSQLAGVEQFF. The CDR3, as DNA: TGCGTCAGCAGCCAACTAGCGGGAGTCGAGCAGTTCTTC.

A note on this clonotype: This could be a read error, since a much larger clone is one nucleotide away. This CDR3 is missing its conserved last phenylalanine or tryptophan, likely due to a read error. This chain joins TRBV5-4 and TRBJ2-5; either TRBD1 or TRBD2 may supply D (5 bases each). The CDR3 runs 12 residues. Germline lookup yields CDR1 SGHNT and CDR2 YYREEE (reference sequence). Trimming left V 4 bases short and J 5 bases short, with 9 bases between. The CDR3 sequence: CASSRDPETQYL. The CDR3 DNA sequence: TGTGCCAGCAGCCGGGACCCTGAGACCCAGTACTTA.

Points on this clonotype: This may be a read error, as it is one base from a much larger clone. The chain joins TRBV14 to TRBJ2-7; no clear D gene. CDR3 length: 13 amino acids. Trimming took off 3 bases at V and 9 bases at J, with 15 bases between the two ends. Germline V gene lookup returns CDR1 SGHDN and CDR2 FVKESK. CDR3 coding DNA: TGTGCCAGCAGCCATTCAGCCCATGTCGGGCAGTACTTC. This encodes CASSHSAHVGQYF.

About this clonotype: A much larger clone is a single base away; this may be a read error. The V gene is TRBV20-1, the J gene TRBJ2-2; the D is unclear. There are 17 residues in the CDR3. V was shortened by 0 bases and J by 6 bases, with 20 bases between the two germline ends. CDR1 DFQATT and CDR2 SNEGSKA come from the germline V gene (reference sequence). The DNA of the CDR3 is TGCAGTGCTAGAGAAGTCCTAACAAGGTGGTTCCCCGGGGAGCTGTTTTTT. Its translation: CSAREVLTRWFPGELFF.

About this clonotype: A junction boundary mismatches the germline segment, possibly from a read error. Here the CDR3 DNA reads TGTCCCAGCAGCTTAGGTCGGGGGCTACGGGAAGAGACCCAGTACTTC. Translated: CPSSLGRGLREETQYF. The genes are TRBV7-8 and TRBJ2-5; D is possibly TRBD1 or TRBD2 (6 bases each). The CDR3 contains 16 residues. CDR1 and CDR2 from the germline V gene are SGHVS and FQNEAQ.

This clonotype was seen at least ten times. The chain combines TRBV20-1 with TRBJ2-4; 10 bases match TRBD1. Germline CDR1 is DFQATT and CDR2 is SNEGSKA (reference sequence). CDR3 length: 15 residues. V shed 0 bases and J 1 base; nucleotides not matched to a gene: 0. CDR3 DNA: TGCAGTGCTAGAGAGGGACAGGGGGCCAAAAACATTCAGTACTTC. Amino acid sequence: CSAREGQGAKNIQYF.

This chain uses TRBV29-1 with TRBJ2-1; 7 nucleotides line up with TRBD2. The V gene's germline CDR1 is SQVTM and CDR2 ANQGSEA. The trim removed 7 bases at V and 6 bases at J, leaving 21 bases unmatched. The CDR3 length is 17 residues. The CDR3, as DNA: TGCAGCGCTACGCGGCTAGCGGACCACTTCTTTAGCAATGAGCAGTTCTTC. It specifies CSATRLADHFFSNEQFF.

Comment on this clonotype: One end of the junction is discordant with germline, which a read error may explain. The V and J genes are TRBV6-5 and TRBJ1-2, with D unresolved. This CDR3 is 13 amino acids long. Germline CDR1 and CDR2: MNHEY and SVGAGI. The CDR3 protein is CVSSYHGSRGYTF. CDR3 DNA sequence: TGTGTCAGCAGTTACCACGGTTCAAGGGGCTACACCTTC.

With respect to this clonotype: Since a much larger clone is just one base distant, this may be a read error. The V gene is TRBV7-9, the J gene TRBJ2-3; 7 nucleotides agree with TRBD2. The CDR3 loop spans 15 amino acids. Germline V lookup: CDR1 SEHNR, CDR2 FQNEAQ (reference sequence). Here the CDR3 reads CASSLASGGTDMQYF. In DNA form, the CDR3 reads TGTGCCAGCAGCTTAGCTTCGGGAGGCACAGATATGCAGTATTTT.

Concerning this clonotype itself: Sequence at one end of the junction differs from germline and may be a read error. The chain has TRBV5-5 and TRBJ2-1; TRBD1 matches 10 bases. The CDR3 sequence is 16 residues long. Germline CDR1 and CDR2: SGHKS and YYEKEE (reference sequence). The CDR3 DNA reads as TGTGTCAGCAGCCCACCGACAGGGGGCGCTTACGATGAGCAGTTCTTC. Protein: CVSSPPTGGAYDEQFF.

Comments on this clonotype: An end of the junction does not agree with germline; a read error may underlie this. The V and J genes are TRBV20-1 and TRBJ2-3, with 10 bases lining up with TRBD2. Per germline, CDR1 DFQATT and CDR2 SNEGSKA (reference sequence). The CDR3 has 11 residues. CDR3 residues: CSALAGDMQYF. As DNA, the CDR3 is TGCAGTGCCCTAGCGGGGGATATGCAGTATTTT.

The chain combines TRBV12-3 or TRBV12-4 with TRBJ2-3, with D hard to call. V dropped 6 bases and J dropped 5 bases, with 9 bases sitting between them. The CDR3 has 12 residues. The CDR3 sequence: CASSQSKDTQYF. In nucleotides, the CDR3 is TGTGCCAGCAGCCAATCCAAAGATACGCAGTATTTT.

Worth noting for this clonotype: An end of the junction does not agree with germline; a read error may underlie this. Here the CDR3 reads CSVLAGEGGGTDAQYF. DNA for the CDR3: TGCAGTGTTCTAGCGGGAGAGGGAGGCGGCACAGATGCGCAGTACTTT. The chain employs TRBV20-1 and TRBJ2-3; 10 bases agree with TRBD2. Germline CDR1 is DFQATT and CDR2 is SNEGSKA (reference sequence). CDR3 length: 16 amino acids.

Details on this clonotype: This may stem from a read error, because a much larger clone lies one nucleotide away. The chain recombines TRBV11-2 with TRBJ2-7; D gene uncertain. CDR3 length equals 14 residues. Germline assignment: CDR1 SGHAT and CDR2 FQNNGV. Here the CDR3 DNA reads TGTGTCAGCAGCTTAACCGACGGAGCCTACGAGCAGTACTTC. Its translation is CVSSLTDGAYEQYF.

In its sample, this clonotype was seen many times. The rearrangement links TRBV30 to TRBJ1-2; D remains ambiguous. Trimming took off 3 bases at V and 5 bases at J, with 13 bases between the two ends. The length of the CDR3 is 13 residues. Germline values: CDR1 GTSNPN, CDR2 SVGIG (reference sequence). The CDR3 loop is CAWSAGYQYGYTF. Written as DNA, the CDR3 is TGTGCCTGGAGCGCCGGCTACCAATATGGCTACACCTTC.